The sequence of this T cell receptor (beta chain) was determined in a study of OX40 agonist ivuxolimab in advanced cancers. Overall study context: The patients received agonistic anti-OX40 (CD134) antibody ivuxolimab. Patients assigned to dose escalation were diagnosed with hepatocellular carcinoma, melanoma, renal cell or head and neck cancer.

In the case of this clone: Its specificity is not known.

Assay used: immunoSEQ multiplex PCR; TCRdb lists only in-frame clones, some missing. The table shows about 79,000 clones, with about 84% occurring only once. Study-level results: Doses of 0.1 to 3.0 mg/kg were accompanied by clonal expansion of CD4+ and CD8+ blood T cells by week 6. Some nonresponders likewise displayed low normalized T-cell clonal expansion.

The CDR3 covers 14 residues. The germline V gene has CDR1 SNHLY and CDR2 FYNNEI. The V and J ends lost 4 bases and 6 bases, in that order; junction bases with no gene match: 6. The V call is TRBV2, the J call TRBJ1-1; 9 nucleotides agree with TRBD1. Sequences were derived from CD4+ or CD8+ T cells sorted from blood, sampled in a trial of the OX40 agonist ivuxolimab. This TCR derives from an adult with an advanced solid tumor such as melanoma, head and neck, liver or kidney cancer. The DNA for the CDR3 is TGTGCCAGCAGTGGGGGGACAGGGAGATCTGAAGCTTTCTTT. Translated, it gives CASSGGTGRSEAFF.